The entry below gives a single T cell receptor (beta chain) sequence along with its context. What it binds is unknown. This sample was taken from a study of cytomegalovirus exposure and HLA in healthy donors. Overall study: Unique TCR beta sequences numbering about 100 million came from some 200 million T cells in an earlier analysis. Study findings and constraints: When analyzed later, a missense DCLRE1C variant was found to be linked to TCR beta V- and J-gene trimming.

The PCR was carried out with 60 Vbeta primers and 13 Jbeta primers. Clones were sequenced by immunoSEQ multiplex PCR, and TCRdb holds only the in-frame ones, with some missing. The repertoire shows fewer than 150,000 clones; the top ten hold about 2.5%. This CDR3 spans 15 amino acids. Between the trimmed V and J ends, which lost 0 bases and 0 bases, there was a span of 9 bases. CDR1 is KGHSH, CDR2 LQKENI, per germline. The specimen sequenced was PBMCs. The receptor was isolated from a man aged 35 to 55 in good health and CMV-seronegative. The chain is built from TRBV18 and TRBJ2-7, with D uncertain. The CDR3 DNA follows: TGTGCCAGCTCACCACCGACTGGAAGCTCCTACGAGCAGTACTTC. This codes for CASSPPTGSSYEQYF.